The T cell receptor (beta chain) described here comes from a study of control samples from healthy donors and cancer patients. Here immunoSEQ multiplex PCR was the method, and the copy in TCRdb shows in-frame clones only, minus some. This table has about 150,000 clones, 80% to 95% appearing once. CDR3 size: 18 residues. The ends lost 5 bases at V and 4 bases at J; junction bases unmatched: 11. The V gene's germline CDR1 is SEHNR and CDR2 FQNEAQ (reference sequence). The sequenced material came from blood. The rearrangement links TRBV7-9 to TRBJ2-3; 14 nucleotides match TRBD2. This TCR was sampled from a woman in her thirties or forties in good health. The CDR3 loop reads CASSGLAGGVTDSDTQYF. The CDR3 DNA is TGTGCCAGCAGCGGACTAGCGGGGGGCGTTACAGATTCAGATACGCAGTATTTT.